A single sample is the source of the 27 T cell receptor beta chains below, sequenced in a study of blood T cells in healthy people across ages. The authors ran a second PCR of 7 to 11 cycles using a sample-barcoded 5' primer and a J-beta primer mix. TCRdb itself ran the 5' RACE reads through MiXCR, one entry per CDR3 protein. The table lists about 970,000 distinct CDR3 sequences, roughly 47% of them singletons. Input material: blood. Receptors were obtained from an older woman in good health.

The J gene is TRBJ2-1, the V gene TRBV20-1; D remains ambiguous. Germline CDR1 reads DFQATT; CDR2 reads SNEGSKA (reference sequence). This CDR3 comprises 14 residues. V lost 0 bases and J 1 base, leaving 7 bases between the germline ends. CDR3 bases: TGCAGTGCTAGAGATCCGGTTTCCTACAATGAGCAGTTCTTC. Translated, it gives CSARDPVSYNEQFF.

Only a few counts were recorded for this clonotype. This chain connects TRBV6-5 to TRBJ2-5; 10 positions match TRBD1. V shed 0 bases, J shed 7 bases, and the junction held 11 bases outside the gene matches. CDR1 is MNHEY, CDR2 SVGAGI, per germline. The CDR3 sequence is 17 residues long. Written as DNA, the CDR3 is TGTGCCAGCAGTTACTCCACCCCGGGACAGGGGACTAGGACCCAGTACTTC. As protein: CASSYSTPGQGTRTQYF.

A few counts support this clonotype. The V and J genes are TRBV20-1 and TRBJ2-3; D gene unclear. V was clipped by 5 bases and J by 6 bases, with 15 bases between them. CDR3 length: 13 amino acids. CDR1 and CDR2 (germline): DFQATT, SNEGSKA (reference sequence). The CDR3 sequence is CSAPDSQPDTQYF. The CDR3, as DNA: TGCAGTGCTCCAGACTCGCAACCCGATACGCAGTATTTT.

This clonotype turned up a few times. The J gene is TRBJ2-1, the V gene TRBV29-1; D gene unclear. CDR3 length: 12 amino acids. The V and J ends lost 6 bases and 5 bases respectively, with 11 bases between them. CDR1 and CDR2 (germline): SQVTM, ANQGSEA. The CDR3 here is CSVRPAHNEQFF. CDR3 nucleotide sequence: TGCAGCGTGAGGCCGGCCCACAATGAGCAGTTCTTC.

The chain recombines TRBV7-2 with TRBJ2-3; no clear D gene. The germline CDR1 and CDR2 sequences are SGHTA and FQGNSA. Trimming left V 4 bases short and J 5 bases short, with 10 bases between. The CDR3 loop spans 13 amino acids. The CDR3, as DNA: TGTGCCAGCAGCTCCCGCCCGAGAGATACGCAGTATTTT. It translates to CASSSRPRDTQYF.

This chain uses TRBV29-1 with TRBJ2-5; D is undetermined. CDR1 and CDR2 from the germline V gene are SQVTM and ANQGSEA. Between the trimmed V and J ends, which lost 4 bases and 5 bases, there was a span of 11 bases. This CDR3 has 12 amino acids. Here the CDR3 DNA reads TGCAGCGTTGTAATTAGCTTCGAGACCCAGTACTTC. Translated: CSVVISFETQYF.

A single count supports this clonotype. This chain links TRBV7-2 with TRBJ1-2; possible D gene TRBD1, 5 bases. The V gene lost 5 bases and the J gene lost 4 bases, with 20 bases spanning the gap. Germline CDR1 reads SGHTA; CDR2 reads FQGNSA. The CDR3 is made up of 16 amino acids. The CDR3 DNA reads TGTGCCAGCAGCCCGGGTGCAGGGTTGGTTAGCTATGGCTACACCTTC. Translation: CASSPGAGLVSYGYTF.

With regard to this clonotype: One end of the junction is discordant with germline, which a read error may explain. V gene TRBV2 combines with J gene TRBJ2-7; D unclear. The CDR3 contains 14 residues. Germline V gives CDR1 SNHLY, CDR2 FYNNEI. CDR3 protein: CASSETRNSYVQYF. CDR3 nucleotides: TGTGCCAGCAGTGAAACACGCAACTCCTACGTGCAGTACTTC.

The chain carries TRBV12-3 or TRBV12-4 and TRBJ2-5; no reliable D call. Trimming left V 2 bases short and J 4 bases short, with 11 bases between. CDR3 length: 14 amino acids. CDR3 residues: CASSLMRWGETQYF. For the CDR3, the DNA is TGTGCCAGCAGTTTAATGCGGTGGGGAGAGACCCAGTACTTC.

This clonotype was seen a handful of times. This sequence joins TRBV29-1 and TRBJ2-5; D perhaps matches TRBD2 (7 bases). Germline loops: CDR1 SQVTM, CDR2 ANQGSEA. The CDR3 extends over 14 amino acids. V lost 4 bases and J 5 bases, leaving 17 bases between the germline ends. In nucleotides, the CDR3 is TGCAGCGTTGCTATTAGGACGGGGGGCGAGACCCAGTACTTC. It specifies CSVAIRTGGETQYF.

This rearrangement joins TRBV12-3 or TRBV12-4 to TRBJ2-7; 10 nucleotides align to TRBD1. Unmatched junction bases numbered 6, after V lost 5 bases and J lost 5 bases. The CDR3 is 14 amino acids. CDR3 coding DNA: TGTGCCAGCAGTACTCCGGGACAGGGGAACGAGCAGTACTTC. Protein product: CASSTPGQGNEQYF.

In its sample, this clonotype was seen a few times. This rearrangement joins TRBV4-3 to TRBJ2-5, with a weak D call TRBD2 (6 bases). The length of the CDR3 is 13 residues. CDR1 and CDR2 (germline): LGHNA, YSLEER. V dropped 1 base and J dropped 3 bases, with 6 bases sitting between them. The CDR3 DNA reads as TGCGCCAGCAGCCAAGGACTAGAAGAGACCCAGTACTTC. Protein product: CASSQGLEETQYF.

This clonotype has a handful of counts. The chain couples TRBV12-3 or TRBV12-4 to TRBJ2-5; 9 bases are shared with TRBD2. V dropped 3 bases and J dropped 0; count of bases not matched to a gene: 2. The CDR3 is 15 residues long. The CDR3 loop is CASSFLAGNQETQYF. CDR3 nucleotide sequence: TGTGCCAGCAGTTTTCTAGCGGGAAACCAAGAGACCCAGTACTTC.

The rearrangement uses TRBV12-3 or TRBV12-4 and TRBJ2-3; D is possibly TRBD1 (6 bases). Trimming stripped 1 base from V and 6 bases from J, with 17 bases between. The CDR3 extends over 16 amino acids. The CDR3 here is CASSLGRAAQGDTQYF. CDR3 bases: TGTGCCAGCAGTTTAGGCAGGGCGGCCCAGGGGGATACGCAGTATTTT.

DNA of the CDR3: TGTGCCAGCAGTCTAATGACAGGGGGGTTCTACGAGCAGTACTTC. Translated: CASSLMTGGFYEQYF. The V gene is TRBV27, the J gene TRBJ2-5, with 9 bases identical to TRBD1. Near its end, the DNA agrees better with TRBJ2-7, so the J call may be wrong. CDR1 and CDR2 from the germline V gene are MNHEY and SMNVEV (reference sequence). The CDR3 length is 15 residues.

This chain connects TRBV6-1 to TRBJ1-2; maybe TRBD1 (6 bases). Germline V gene lookup returns CDR1 MNHNS and CDR2 SASEGT. The CDR3 covers 12 residues. Trimming removed 8 bases from V and 4 bases from J, with 11 bases in between. The CDR3 loop reads CASVGTTYGYTF. The DNA for the CDR3 is TGTGCCAGCGTGGGGACAACCTATGGCTACACCTTC.

The chain couples TRBV6-6 to TRBJ2-3, with 16 bases fitting TRBD2. The V gene end was trimmed by 11 bases and the J gene end by 7 bases; junction bases not matched to a gene: 15. The CDR3 covers 17 residues. Germline V gives CDR1 MNHNY, CDR2 SVGAGI (reference sequence). The CDR3 protein is CAGTRSGLAGGGYTQYF. As DNA, the CDR3 is TGTGCCGGCACAAGATCGGGACTAGCGGGAGGGGGGTATACGCAGTATTTT.

This clonotype showed up just a few times. V is TRBV4-1 and J is TRBJ1-2; no reliable D call. The V end was cut by 2 bases, the J end by 0 bases, with 4 bases between. From germline, CDR1 is MGHRA and CDR2 YSYEKL. The CDR3 contains 13 residues. CDR3 region: CASSQMANYGYTF. CDR3 bases: TGCGCCAGCAGCCAAATGGCTAACTATGGCTACACCTTC.

This clonotype was recorded a few times. The J gene is TRBJ1-6, the V gene TRBV5-1; possibly TRBD1 for D (6 bases). Germline V gene sequence: CDR1 SGHRS, CDR2 YFSETQ. The CDR3 contains 16 residues. Trimming took off 4 bases at V and 0 bases at J, with 11 bases between the two ends. The CDR3 region has the DNA TGCGCCAGCAGCGAGAAAGGGGGCTCCTATAATTCACCCCTCCACTTT. It is translated as CASSEKGGSYNSPLHF.

V usage is TRBV12-3 or TRBV12-4 and J usage is TRBJ2-1; perhaps TRBD2 as D (6 bases). The V and J ends lost 0 bases and 6 bases respectively, with 9 bases between them. The CDR3 runs 14 residues. This CDR3 reads CASSLAGRSNEQFF. The CDR3 DNA follows: TGTGCCAGCAGTTTAGCAGGGAGGAGCAATGAGCAGTTCTTC.

The gene calls are TRBV6-2 or TRBV6-3 and TRBJ2-1, with TRBD2 matching 8 bases. Matching the DNA end better, TRBJ2-7 makes the J call doubtful. The CDR3 is 16 residues long. The germline CDR1 and CDR2 sequences are MNHEY and SVGEGT. The CDR3, as DNA: TGTGCCAGCACCTTTGCCCCAAGCGGGAGTTTATACGAGCAGTACTTC. Its protein product is CASTFAPSGSLYEQYF.

The chain recombines TRBV7-6 with TRBJ2-3; D possibly corresponds to TRBD1 (6 bases). This CDR3 is 16 amino acids long. V was trimmed by 5 bases and J by 2 bases, leaving 17 bases between them. In germline, CDR1 is SGHVS, CDR2 FNYEAQ. The CDR3 DNA is TGTGCCAGCAGCCCTCGTCCCGGGACACCCACAGATACGCAGTATTTT. Translated: CASSPRPGTPTDTQYF.

The CDR3 here is CACSGAIGNEQFF. The CDR3 DNA reads TGTGCCTGCTCCGGGGCTATCGGTAATGAGCAGTTCTTC. V is TRBV19 and J is TRBJ2-1; D possibly matches TRBD1 or TRBD2 (5 bases each). From germline, CDR1 is LNHDA and CDR2 SQIVND (reference sequence). Trimming stripped 11 bases from V and 7 bases from J, with 18 bases between. This CDR3 contains 13 residues.

This chain joins TRBV29-1 and TRBJ2-7; TRBD1 or TRBD2 may be the D gene (5 bases each). V dropped 0 bases and J dropped 10 bases, with 25 bases sitting between them. Germline values: CDR1 SQVTM, CDR2 ANQGSEA. The CDR3 is made up of 16 amino acids. CDR3: CSVEDRGRAAQRAQYF. The CDR3 bases are TGCAGCGTTGAAGATCGGGGACGAGCGGCCCAAAGGGCCCAGTACTTC.

The rearrangement joins TRBV15 to TRBJ2-7; 9 nucleotides match TRBD1. This CDR3 region has 13 residues. The V and J ends lost 5 bases and 4 bases, in that order; junction bases with no gene match: 3. CDR1 is LNHNV and CDR2 is YYDKDF in the germline V gene (reference sequence). The CDR3 sequence is CATSEGQGYEQYF. The CDR3 DNA follows: TGTGCCACCAGCGAGGGACAGGGTTACGAGCAGTACTTC.

This chain uses TRBV4-2 with TRBJ2-2; the match to TRBD2 covers 11 bases. V trimming: 6 bases; J trimming: 4 bases; junction bases outside the gene matches: 10. The V gene's germline CDR1 is LGHNA and CDR2 YNFKEQ. This CDR3 has 17 amino acids. CDR3 DNA sequence: TGTGCCAGCAGTCCTGCTGGACTAGCGGGTTTCACCGGGGAGCTGTTTTTT. Encoded protein: CASSPAGLAGFTGELFF.

This clonotype was seen many times. The V call is TRBV2, the J call TRBJ2-3, with 7 bases lining up with TRBD1. This CDR3 has 14 amino acids. Losses at the gene ends were 5 bases for V and 2 bases for J; bases not matched to a gene: 4. Germline-derived CDR1 and CDR2 are SNHLY and FYNNEI. The CDR3 DNA follows: TGTGCCAGCAGTAAGGACAGGTACACAGATACGCAGTATTTT. This gives the protein CASSKDRYTDTQYF. Full variable domain (outside the CDR3, taken from reference TRBV2 and TRBJ2-3): EPEVTQTPSHQVTQMGQEVILRCVPISNHLYFYWYRQILGQKVEFLVSFYNNEISEKSEIFDDQFSVERPDGSNFTLKIRSTKLEDSAMYFCASSKDRYTDTQYFGPGTRLTVL.